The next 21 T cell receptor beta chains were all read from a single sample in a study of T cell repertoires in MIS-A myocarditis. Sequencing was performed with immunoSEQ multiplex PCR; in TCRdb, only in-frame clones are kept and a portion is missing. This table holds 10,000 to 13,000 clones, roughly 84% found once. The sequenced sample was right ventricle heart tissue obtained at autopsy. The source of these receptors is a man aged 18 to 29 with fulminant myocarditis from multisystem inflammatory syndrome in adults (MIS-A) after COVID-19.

As DNA, the CDR3 is TGTGCCATCAGTGAGTCGACTTGGGGTAAGGACTATGGCTACACCTTC. As protein: CAISESTWGKDYGYTF. J is TRBJ1-2 and V is TRBV10-3; D not certain. V lost 0 bases and J 3 bases, leaving 14 bases between the germline ends. The CDR3 spans 16 residues. Per the germline V gene, CDR1 is ENHRY and CDR2 is SYGVKD.

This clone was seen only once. CDR3 sequence (DNA): TGTGCCAGCAGTGACCCCTATAGCAATCAGCCCCAGCATTTT. Encoded protein: CASSDPYSNQPQHF. The chain links TRBV6-1 to TRBJ1-5; D is ambiguous. Trimming took 3 bases from V and 0 from J, leaving 6 bases between them. The CDR3 runs 14 residues. Germline loops: CDR1 MNHNS, CDR2 SASEGT.

The CDR3 DNA follows: TGTGCCAGCAGCGCAGGGGCTGCGGCTTTCTTT. Amino acid sequence: CASSAGAAAFF. The chain joins TRBV28 to TRBJ1-1; possible D gene TRBD1, 6 bases. The V gene's germline CDR1 is MDHEN and CDR2 SYDVKM. The CDR3 covers 11 residues. V lost 6 bases and J 11 bases, leaving 13 bases between the germline ends.

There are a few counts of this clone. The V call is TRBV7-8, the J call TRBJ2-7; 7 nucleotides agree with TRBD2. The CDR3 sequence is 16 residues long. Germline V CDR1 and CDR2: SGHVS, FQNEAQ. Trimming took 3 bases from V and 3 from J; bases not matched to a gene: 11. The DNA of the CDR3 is TGTGCCAGCAGCTTCGAAGGGGCTAGCGGACTCTACGAGCAGTACTTC. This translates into CASSFEGASGLYEQYF. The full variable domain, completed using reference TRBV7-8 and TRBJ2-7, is GAGVSQSPRYKVAKRGQDVALRCDPISGHVSLFWYQQALGQGPEFLTYFQNEAQLDKSGLPSDRFFAERPEGSVSTLKIQRTQQEDSAVYLCASSFEGASGLYEQYFGPGTRLTVT.

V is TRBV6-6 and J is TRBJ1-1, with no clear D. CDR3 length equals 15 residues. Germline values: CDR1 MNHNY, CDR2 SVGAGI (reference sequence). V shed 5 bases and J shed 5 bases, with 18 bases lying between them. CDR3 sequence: CASSPLRPGTTEAFF. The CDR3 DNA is TGTGCCAGCAGTCCGCTCCGACCCGGAACAACTGAAGCTTTCTTT.

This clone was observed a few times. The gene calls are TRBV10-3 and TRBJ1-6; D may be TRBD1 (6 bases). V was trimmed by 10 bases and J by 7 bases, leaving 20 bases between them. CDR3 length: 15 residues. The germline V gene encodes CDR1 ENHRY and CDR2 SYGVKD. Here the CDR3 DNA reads TGTGCCACTCGGCCCTTGACAGGAATAAATTCACCCCTCCACTTT. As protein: CATRPLTGINSPLHF.

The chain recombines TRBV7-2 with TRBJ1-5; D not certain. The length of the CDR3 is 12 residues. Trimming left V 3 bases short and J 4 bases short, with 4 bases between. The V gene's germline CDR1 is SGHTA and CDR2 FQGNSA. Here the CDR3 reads CASSFLNQPQHF. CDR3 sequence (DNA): TGTGCCAGCAGCTTTCTGAATCAGCCCCAGCATTTT.

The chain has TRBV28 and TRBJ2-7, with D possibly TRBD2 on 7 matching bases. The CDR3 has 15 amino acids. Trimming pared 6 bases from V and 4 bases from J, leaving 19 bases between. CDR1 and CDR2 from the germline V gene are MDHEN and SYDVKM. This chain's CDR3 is CASSRRWGGAYEQYF. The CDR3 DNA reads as TGTGCCAGCAGCCGCCGTTGGGGGGGGGCGTACGAGCAGTACTTC.

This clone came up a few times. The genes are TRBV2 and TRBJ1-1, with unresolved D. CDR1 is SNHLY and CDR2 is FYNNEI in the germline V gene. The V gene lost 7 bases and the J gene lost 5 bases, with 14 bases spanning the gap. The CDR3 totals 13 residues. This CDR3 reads CASTAGAGTEAFF. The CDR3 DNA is TGTGCCAGCACGGCGGGCGCGGGAACTGAAGCTTTCTTT.

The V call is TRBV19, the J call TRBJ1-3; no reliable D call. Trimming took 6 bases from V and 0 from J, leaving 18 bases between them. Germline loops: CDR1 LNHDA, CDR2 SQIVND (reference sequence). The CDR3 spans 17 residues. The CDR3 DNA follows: TGTGCCAGTAGGGGCGCGGCAAGTGGAAGCTCTGGAAACACCATATATTTT. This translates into CASRGAASGSSGNTIYF.

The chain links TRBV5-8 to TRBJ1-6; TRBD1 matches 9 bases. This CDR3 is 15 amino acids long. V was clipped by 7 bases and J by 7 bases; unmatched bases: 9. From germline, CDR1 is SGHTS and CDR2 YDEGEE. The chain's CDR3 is CASGPRTGVNSPLHF. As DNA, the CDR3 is TGTGCCAGCGGCCCCCGGACAGGGGTGAATTCACCCCTCCACTTT.

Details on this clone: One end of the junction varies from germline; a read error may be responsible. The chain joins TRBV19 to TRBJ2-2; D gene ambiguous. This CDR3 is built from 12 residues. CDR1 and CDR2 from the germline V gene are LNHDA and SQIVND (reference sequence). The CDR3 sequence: CTSSNYPGELFF. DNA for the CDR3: TGTACCAGTAGTAATTATCCCGGGGAGCTGTTTTTT. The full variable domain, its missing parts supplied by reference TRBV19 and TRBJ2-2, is DGGITQSPKYLFRKEGQNVTLSCEQNLNHDAMYWYRQDPGQGLRLIYYSQIVNDFQKGDIAEGYSVSREKKESFPLTVTSAQKNPTAFYLCTSSNYPGELFFGEGSRLTVL.

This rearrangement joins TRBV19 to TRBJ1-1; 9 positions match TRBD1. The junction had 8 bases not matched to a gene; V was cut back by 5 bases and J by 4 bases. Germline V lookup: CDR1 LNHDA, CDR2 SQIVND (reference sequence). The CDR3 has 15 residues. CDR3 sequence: CASSVTGGLGTEAFF. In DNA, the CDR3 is TGTGCCAGTAGTGTTACAGGGGGCCTCGGCACTGAAGCTTTCTTT.

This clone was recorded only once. CDR3 residues: CASSLNVLTPSYEQYF. CDR3 nucleotide sequence: TGTGCCAGCAGTTTAAATGTTTTGACGCCATCCTACGAGCAGTACTTC. The chain recombines TRBV28 with TRBJ2-7; D is unresolved. Between the trimmed V and J ends, which lost 2 bases and 1 base, there was a span of 15 bases. The germline V gene encodes CDR1 MDHEN and CDR2 SYDVKM. The CDR3 runs 16 residues.

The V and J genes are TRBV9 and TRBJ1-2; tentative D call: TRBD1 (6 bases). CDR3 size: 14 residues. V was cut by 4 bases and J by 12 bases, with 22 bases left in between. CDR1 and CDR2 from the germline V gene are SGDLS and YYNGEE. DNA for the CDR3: TGTGCCAGCAGCCCTAGGGGGGAGGGCCCCTTGGACACCTTC. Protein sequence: CASSPRGEGPLDTF.

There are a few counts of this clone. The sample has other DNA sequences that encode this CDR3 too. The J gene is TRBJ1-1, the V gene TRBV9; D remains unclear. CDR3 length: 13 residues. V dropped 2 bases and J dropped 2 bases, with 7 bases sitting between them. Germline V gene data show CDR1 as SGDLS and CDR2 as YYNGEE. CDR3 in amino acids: CASSVGSNTEAFF. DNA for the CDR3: TGTGCCAGCAGCGTCGGGAGTAACACTGAAGCTTTCTTT.

DNA for the CDR3: TGTGCCACCTCGACAGGGGGTTCACCCCTCCACTTT. This sequence encodes CATSTGGSPLHF. The chain carries TRBV27 and TRBJ1-6; 9 nucleotides line up with TRBD1. Per the germline V gene, CDR1 is MNHEY and CDR2 is SMNVEV (reference sequence). Unmatched junction bases numbered 4, after V lost 10 bases and J lost 9 bases. The length of the CDR3 is 12 residues.

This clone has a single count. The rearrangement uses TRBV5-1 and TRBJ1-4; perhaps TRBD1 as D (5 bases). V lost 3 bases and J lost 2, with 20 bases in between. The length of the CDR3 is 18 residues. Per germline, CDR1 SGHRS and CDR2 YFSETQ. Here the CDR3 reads CASSYRGERDRTNEKLFF. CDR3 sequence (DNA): TGCGCCAGCAGCTACCGGGGGGAGAGGGATAGGACTAATGAAAAACTGTTTTTT.

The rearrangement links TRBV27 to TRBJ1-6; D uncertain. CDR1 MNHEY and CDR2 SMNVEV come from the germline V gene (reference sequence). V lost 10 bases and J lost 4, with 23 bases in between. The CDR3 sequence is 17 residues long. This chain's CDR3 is CATNKGSREPYNSPLHF. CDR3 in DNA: TGTGCCACCAACAAAGGGTCTCGGGAACCTTATAATTCACCCCTCCACTTT.

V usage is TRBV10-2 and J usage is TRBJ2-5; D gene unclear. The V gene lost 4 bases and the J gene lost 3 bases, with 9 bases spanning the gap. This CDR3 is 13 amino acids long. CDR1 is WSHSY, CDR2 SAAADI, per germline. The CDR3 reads CASSAVNKETQYF. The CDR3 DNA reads TGCGCCAGCAGTGCTGTGAATAAAGAGACCCAGTACTTC.

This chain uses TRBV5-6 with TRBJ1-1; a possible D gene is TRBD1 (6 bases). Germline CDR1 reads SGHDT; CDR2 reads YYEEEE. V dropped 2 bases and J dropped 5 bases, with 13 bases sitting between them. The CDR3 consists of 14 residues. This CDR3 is CASSFHREGTEAFF. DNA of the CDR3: TGTGCCAGCAGCTTCCACAGGGAGGGGACTGAAGCTTTCTTT.